This T cell receptor (beta chain) was obtained from a study of T cells in Graves' hyperthyroidism and ophthalmopathy (dated by TCRdb to between 2019 and 2020). Describing the broader study: Peripheral blood was collected at initial diagnosis, before any treatment. Prospective prediction of ophthalmopathy was tested in an independent validation cohort of approximately 18 hyperthyroidism patients and some 17 patients who later progressed to ophthalmopathy. The paper reports TCR Vbeta CDR3 sequencing of 140 or so peripheral blood samples: some 44 ophthalmopathy, under 85 hyperthyroidism and approximately 17 progressor patients. After blood sampling, hyperthyroidism patients were treated with methimazole at a starting dose of 30 mg daily, and ophthalmopathy patients were treated with high-dose intravenous methylprednisolone. The 80 to 100 discovery patients were randomly divided into training and test sets at a 7:3 ratio. Thyroid tissue and blood T-cell repertoires from six Graves' hyperthyroidism patients were also compared in the study. To identify TCR V-J signatures that set the groups apart, the researchers used a discovery cohort of 100 patients, made up of 43 with Graves' ophthalmopathy and about 55 with stable Graves' hyperthyroidism.

Based on the germline V gene (reference sequence), the CDR1 and CDR2 sequences are DFQATT and SNEGSKA. The CDR3 spans 15 residues, from the cysteine through the phenylalanine. Of the read, only the CDR3 DNA is kept; its 45 bases are in frame from base 1. V loses 0 bases at its end and J loses 5 bases; junction bases beyond the gene matches: 9. The sample holds many counts of this clonotype. Its recognized antigen is unknown. No qualities accompany the bases; no much larger clone lies one base away. Stable Graves' hyperthyroidism was defined as no progression to ophthalmopathy during 18 months of follow-up. Hyperthyroidism patients were aged 18 to 65 years and newly diagnosed, with disease duration of less than 2 months. Patients with uncontrolled infections, other autoimmune diseases, pregnancy or lactation were excluded. Clinical symptoms, serum thyroxine and TRAb, thyroid ultrasound, and orbital computed tomography formed the basis for the diagnoses. PBMCs were isolated from 7.5 to 10 ml of fresh peripheral blood by Ficoll-Paque density gradient centrifugation. Trizol reagent was used to extract total RNA, and RNA quality was then checked on an Agilent 2100 Bioanalyzer.

Points the paper makes about the study in general: Sample size was not statistically predetermined, and investigators were not blinded to group allocation. During validation, the model predicted progression to ophthalmopathy a median of approximately 7 months ahead of onset, with more than 60% sensitivity and almost 75% specificity. Most expanded thyroid clonotypes (frequency above 0.001) were also detected in blood, a finding suggesting that blood repertoires may reflect thyroid immune responses. In cross-validation, a model built on a 13 V-J signature told ophthalmopathy apart from stable hyperthyroidism with 85% to 90% sensitivity and about 81% specificity, and in testing the same model reached 80%/75%.

TCR beta CDR3 regions were amplified from RNA transcripts. For the first round of RT-PCR on the TCR CDR3, the HTBI primer set was used together with the Qiagen OneStep RT-PCR kit. Libraries were constructed in a second round of multiplex PCR, after which size selection and purification were carried out. Sequencing of the libraries was done on an Illumina HiSeq2000 using paired-end 100 bp reads. In the source study's methods: SOAPnuke was used to process the raw data, throwing out any read that contained adapters or uncalled bases, had a mean Phred below 15, or lacked an exact constant-primer or identifier match. High-quality paired reads were merged using COPE v1.2.5, and each unique nucleotide sequence was defined as a clonotype. MiTCR v1.1 was used to align clonotypes to the IMGT TRBV, TRBD and TRBJ reference segments. The analysis was restricted to V-J combinations with a frequency above 0.0001, which together covered around 99% of the repertoires. A TCS score was defined as the ratio of F50 (clonal expansion) to E x V (chaos), with BLOSUM62-based TCRdist applied between CDR3 peptides within each V-J. Welch's t-statistics and random forest reduced 500 to 550 V-J features to some 14, which were used in a naive Bayes classifier (R e1071). TCRdb cleaned the public reads at Q25 with fastp, built clones with MiXCR and kept in-frame beta chains. Identical CDR3 protein sequences are pooled into one entry, listed with their most common genes and DNA. The V and J calls shown here were made by TCRdb, not taken from the authors' results. For this sample there are 400,000 to 500,000 distinct CDR3 sequences; approximately 13% appear just once. The ten largest clones represent 5.3% of the sample.

Sequencing input: blood. The V and J genes are TRBV20-1 and TRBJ2-5; 7 central bases correspond to TRBD2. This TCR derives from a young woman with Graves' hyperthyroidism. The CDR3 here reads CSARDGGGGFETQYF. At the DNA level, the sequence is TGCAGTGCTAGAGATGGGGGGGGGGGGTTTGAGACCCAGTACTTC.